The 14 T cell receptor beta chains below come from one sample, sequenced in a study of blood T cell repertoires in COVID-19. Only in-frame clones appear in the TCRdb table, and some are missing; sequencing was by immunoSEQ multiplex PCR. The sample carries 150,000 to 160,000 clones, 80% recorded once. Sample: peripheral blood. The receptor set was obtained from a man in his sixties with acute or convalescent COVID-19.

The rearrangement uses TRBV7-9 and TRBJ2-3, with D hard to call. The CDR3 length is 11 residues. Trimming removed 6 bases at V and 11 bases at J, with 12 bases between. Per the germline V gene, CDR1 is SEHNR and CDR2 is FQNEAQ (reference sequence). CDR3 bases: TGTGCCAGCAGTCCTGACAAGAAGCAGTATTTT. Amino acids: CASSPDKKQYF.

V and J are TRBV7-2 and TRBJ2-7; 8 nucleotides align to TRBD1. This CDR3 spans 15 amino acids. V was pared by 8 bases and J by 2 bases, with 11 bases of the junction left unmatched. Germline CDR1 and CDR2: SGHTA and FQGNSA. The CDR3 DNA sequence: TGTGCCAGCTCGTCGGGGGCGACAGGGGCCTACGAGCAGTACTTC. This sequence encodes CASSSGATGAYEQYF.

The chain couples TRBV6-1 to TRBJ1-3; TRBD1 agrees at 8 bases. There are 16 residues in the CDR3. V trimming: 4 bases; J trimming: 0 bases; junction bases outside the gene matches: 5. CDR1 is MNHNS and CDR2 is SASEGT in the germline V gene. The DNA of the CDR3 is TGTGCCAGCAGTGCGGGACAGGTCTACTCTGGAAACACCATATATTTT. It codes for CASSAGQVYSGNTIYF.

CDR3 region: CASSDKRGGEQYF. As DNA, the CDR3 is TGTGCCAGCAGTGACAAACGGGGGGGCGAGCAGTACTTC. V and J are TRBV25-1 and TRBJ2-7; 8 positions agree with TRBD2. The germline V gene has CDR1 MGHDK and CDR2 SYGVNS. V lost 3 bases to trimming and J lost 6 bases; unmatched junction nucleotides: 4. The CDR3 contains 13 residues.

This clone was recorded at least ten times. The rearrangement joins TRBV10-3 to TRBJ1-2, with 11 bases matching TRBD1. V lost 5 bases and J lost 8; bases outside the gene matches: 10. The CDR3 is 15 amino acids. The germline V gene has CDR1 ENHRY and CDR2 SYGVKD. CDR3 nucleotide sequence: TGTGCCATCAGTCTAGGACAGGGGGCGGGTGTAGGCTACACCTTC. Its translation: CAISLGQGAGVGYTF.

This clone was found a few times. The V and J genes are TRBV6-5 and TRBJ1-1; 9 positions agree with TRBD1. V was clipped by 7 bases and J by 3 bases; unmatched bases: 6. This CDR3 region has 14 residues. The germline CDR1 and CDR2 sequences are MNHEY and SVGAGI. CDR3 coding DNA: TGTGCCAGCAACACCGGGACAGGGCACACTGAAGCTTTCTTT. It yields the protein CASNTGTGHTEAFF.

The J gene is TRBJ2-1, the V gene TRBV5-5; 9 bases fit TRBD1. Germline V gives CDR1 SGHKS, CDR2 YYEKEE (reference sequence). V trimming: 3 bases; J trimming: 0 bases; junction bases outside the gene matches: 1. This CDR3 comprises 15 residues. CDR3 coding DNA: TGTGCCAGCAGCTCGACAGGGGGCTCCTACAATGAGCAGTTCTTC. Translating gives CASSSTGGSYNEQFF.

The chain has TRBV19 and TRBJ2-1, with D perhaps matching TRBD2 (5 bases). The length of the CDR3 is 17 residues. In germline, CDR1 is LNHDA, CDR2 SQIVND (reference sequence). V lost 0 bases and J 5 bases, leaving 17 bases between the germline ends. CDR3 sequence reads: CASSIDLGSGHNNEQFF. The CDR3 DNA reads TGTGCCAGTAGTATAGATCTGGGGAGCGGCCATAACAATGAGCAGTTCTTC.

The CDR3 region has the DNA TGTGCCAGCACCTATAAAATGACAGGGGACTATGGCTACACCTTC. This translates into CASTYKMTGDYGYTF. The chain joins TRBV7-9 to TRBJ1-2; 8 positions agree with TRBD1. The CDR3 totals 15 residues. Germline lookup yields CDR1 SEHNR and CDR2 FQNEAQ (reference sequence). Trimming cost V 7 bases and J 3 bases; bases outside gene matches: 10.

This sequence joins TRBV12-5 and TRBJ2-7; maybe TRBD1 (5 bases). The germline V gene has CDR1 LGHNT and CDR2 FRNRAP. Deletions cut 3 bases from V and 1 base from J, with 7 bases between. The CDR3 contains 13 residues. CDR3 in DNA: TGTGCTAGTGGTTTTGGGGCGTCCTACGAGCAGTACTTC. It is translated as CASGFGASYEQYF.

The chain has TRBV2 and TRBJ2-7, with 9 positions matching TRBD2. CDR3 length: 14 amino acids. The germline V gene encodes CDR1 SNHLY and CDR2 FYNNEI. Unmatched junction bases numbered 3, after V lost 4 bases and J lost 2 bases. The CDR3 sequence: CASSAREGPYEQYF. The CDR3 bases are TGTGCCAGCAGTGCGCGGGAGGGCCCCTACGAGCAGTACTTC.

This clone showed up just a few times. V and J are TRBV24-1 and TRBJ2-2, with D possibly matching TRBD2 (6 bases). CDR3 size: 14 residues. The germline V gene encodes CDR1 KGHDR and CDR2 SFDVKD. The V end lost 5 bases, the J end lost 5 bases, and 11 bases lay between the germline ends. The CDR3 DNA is TGTGCCACCAGTGCGGGAGTCCCAACCGGGGAGCTGTTTTTT. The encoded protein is CATSAGVPTGELFF.

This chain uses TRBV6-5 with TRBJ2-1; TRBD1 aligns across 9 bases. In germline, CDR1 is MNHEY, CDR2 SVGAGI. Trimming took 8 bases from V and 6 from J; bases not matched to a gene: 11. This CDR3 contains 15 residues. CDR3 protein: CASEQGAIGGNEQFF. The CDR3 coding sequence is TGTGCCAGCGAACAGGGGGCCATTGGTGGCAATGAGCAGTTCTTC.

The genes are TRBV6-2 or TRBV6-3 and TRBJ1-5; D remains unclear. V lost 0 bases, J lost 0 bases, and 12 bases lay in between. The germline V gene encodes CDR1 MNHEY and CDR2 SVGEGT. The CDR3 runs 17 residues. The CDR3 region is CASSYSAIAHSNQPQHF. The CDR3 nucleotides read TGTGCCAGCAGTTACTCGGCCATCGCTCATAGCAATCAGCCCCAGCATTTT.